The 7 T cell receptor beta chains given below trace back to one sample, sequenced in a study of blood T cell repertoires in COVID-19. Sequencing used immunoSEQ multiplex PCR; TCRdb keeps in-frame clones, though not all of them. The repertoire consists of a few hundred thousand clones, with roughly 89% occurring once and the leading ten covering approximately 4.1%. What was sequenced was peripheral blood. The receptor source for this set is a woman aged 55-69 years with COVID-19, enrolled during active disease.

The chain employs TRBV7-8 and TRBJ1-2; weak D call: TRBD1 (5 bases). Trimming removed 1 base from V and 6 bases from J, with 12 bases in between. Germline assignment: CDR1 SGHVS and CDR2 FQNEAQ. This CDR3 is built from 14 residues. The chain's CDR3 is CASSLGQGIDGYTF. Written as DNA, the CDR3 is TGTGCCAGCAGCTTAGGCCAGGGAATCGATGGCTACACCTTC.

J is TRBJ2-2 and V is TRBV3-1 (or the pseudogene TRBV3-2); 7 nucleotides align to TRBD2. V lost 2 bases to trimming and J lost 6 bases; unmatched junction nucleotides: 9. Germline values: CDR1 LGHDT, CDR2 YNNKEL (reference sequence). CDR3 length: 16 amino acids. CDR3 DNA sequence: TGTGCCAGCAGCCAAAGATCAGTACGGGGGGCCGGGGAGCTGTTTTTT. It translates to CASSQRSVRGAGELFF.

The rearrangement uses TRBV3-1 (or the pseudogene TRBV3-2) and TRBJ1-2; 10 bases are shared with TRBD1. Trimming took 4 bases from V and 5 from J; bases not matched to a gene: 13. Germline assignment: CDR1 LGHDT and CDR2 YNNKEL (reference sequence). The CDR3 spans 17 residues. The CDR3 DNA reads TGTGCCAGCAGCCCTGGGGACAGGGGAAGGGGAGTTTATGGCTACACCTTC. Amino acid sequence: CASSPGDRGRGVYGYTF.

This sequence joins TRBV5-1 and TRBJ1-4; 11 bases agree with TRBD1. Trimming took 3 bases from V and 7 from J; bases not matched to a gene: 5. Germline V CDR1 and CDR2: SGHRS, YFSETQ. CDR3 length: 15 amino acids. The CDR3 sequence: CASSSTGQGGEKLFF. The CDR3 region has the DNA TGCGCCAGCAGCTCAACGGGACAGGGGGGTGAAAAACTGTTTTTT.

The chain joins TRBV5-6 to TRBJ1-2; D may be TRBD1 (5 bases). The CDR3 contains 13 residues. The germline CDR1 and CDR2 sequences are SGHDT and YYEEEE. V was shortened by 4 bases and J by 6 bases, with 13 bases between the two germline ends. CDR3 protein: CASSPGGGHGYTF. In nucleotides, the CDR3 is TGTGCCAGCAGCCCGGGGGGAGGGCATGGCTACACCTTC.

The chain links TRBV6-5 to TRBJ1-2, with D possibly being TRBD1 (6 bases). Germline V gene data show CDR1 as MNHEY and CDR2 as SVGAGI. Deletions cut 5 bases from V and 13 bases from J, with 20 bases between. The CDR3 length is 13 residues. The CDR3 DNA follows: TGTGCCAGCAGTCCCTCGACAGGCGCTATCGGCACCTTC. This gives the protein CASSPSTGAIGTF.

The chain combines TRBV24-1 with TRBJ2-7, with 10 bases aligning to TRBD1. CDR3 length: 16 amino acids. Germline V gene sequence: CDR1 KGHDR, CDR2 SFDVKD. Trimming took 10 bases from V and 2 from J; bases not matched to a gene: 13. The CDR3 region is CATNGSETGGTYEQYF. In DNA form, the CDR3 reads TGTGCCACAAACGGATCCGAGACAGGGGGCACCTACGAGCAGTACTTC.